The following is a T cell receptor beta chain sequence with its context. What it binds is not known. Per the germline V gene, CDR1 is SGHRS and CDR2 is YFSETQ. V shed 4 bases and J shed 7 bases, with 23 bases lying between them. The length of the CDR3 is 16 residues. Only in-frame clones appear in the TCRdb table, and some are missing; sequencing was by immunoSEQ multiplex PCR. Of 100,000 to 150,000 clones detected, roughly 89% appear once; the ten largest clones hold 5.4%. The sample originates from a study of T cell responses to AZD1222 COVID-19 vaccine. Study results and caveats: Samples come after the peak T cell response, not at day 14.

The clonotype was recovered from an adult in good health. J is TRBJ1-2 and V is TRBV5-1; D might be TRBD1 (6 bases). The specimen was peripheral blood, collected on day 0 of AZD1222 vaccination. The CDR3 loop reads CASSPEGGTLRSGYTF. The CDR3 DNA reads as TGCGCCAGCAGCCCCGAGGGGGGCACCCTGAGGAGTGGCTACACCTTC.